The 10 T cell receptor beta chains below come from one sample, sequenced in a study of blood T cells in healthy people across ages. A J-beta primer mix and a sample-barcoded 5' primer were used in a second PCR of roughly 6 to 11 cycles. TCRdb re-derived calls from the 5' RACE reads in MiXCR, one entry per CDR3 protein. The table lists about 1.8 million distinct CDR3 sequences, less than 50% of them singletons. Sequenced sample: blood. The receptor source for this set is a woman in her thirties or forties in good health.

This clonotype was found a few times. At one end the junction does not follow the germline gene, possibly because of a read error. The J gene is TRBJ2-3, the V gene TRBV6-5, with TRBD2 identical over 10 bases. The CDR3 consists of 18 residues. Germline V CDR1 and CDR2: MNHEY, SVGAGI. The CDR3 sequence: CASSYSGRASGGTDTQYF. The CDR3 DNA follows: TGTGCCAGCAGTTACTCGGGAAGAGCTAGCGGGGGCACGGATACGCAGTATTTT.

The rearrangement uses TRBV29-1 and TRBJ2-6; D may correspond to TRBD1 or TRBD2 (6 bases each). The germline V gene encodes CDR1 SQVTM and CDR2 ANQGSEA. The length of the CDR3 is 16 residues. Trimming took off 5 bases at V and 0 bases at J, with 14 bases between the two ends. The CDR3 nucleotides read TGCAGCGTTTTATGGAGGGGGATCTCTGGGGCCAACGTCCTGACTTTC. Its protein product is CSVLWRGISGANVLTF.

V gene TRBV6-5 combines with J gene TRBJ1-6, with D maybe TRBD1 (6 bases). Germline V gives CDR1 MNHEY, CDR2 SVGAGI. CDR3 length equals 12 residues. V was cut by 6 bases and J by 10 bases, with 10 bases left in between. The chain's CDR3 is CASRQGGSPLHF. CDR3 sequence (DNA): TGTGCCAGCAGACAGGGTGGGTCACCCCTCCACTTT.

With respect to this clonotype: This could be a read error, since a much larger clone is one nucleotide away. The chain links TRBV7-2 to TRBJ2-1; 9 bases fit TRBD2. The CDR3 consists of 17 residues. Germline loops: CDR1 SGHTA, CDR2 FQGNSA. DNA for the CDR3: TGTGCCAGCGGCTTAGCGAAATTTGGCGGGGGGGCAAATGAGCAGTTCTTC. This sequence encodes CASGLAKFGGGANEQFF. Drawing the rest from reference TRBV7-2 and TRBJ2-1, the complete variable domain is GAGVSQSPSNKVTEKGKDVELRCDPISGHTALYWYRQSLGQGLEFLIYFQGNSAPDKSGLPSDRFSAERTGGSVSTLTIQRTQQEDSAVYLCASGLAKFGGGANEQFFGPGTRLTVL.

This chain connects TRBV7-2 to TRBJ2-3; 9 positions match TRBD2. This CDR3 comprises 16 residues. Germline CDR1 reads SGHTA; CDR2 reads FQGNSA. V lost 5 bases and J lost 4; bases outside the gene matches: 10. The CDR3 DNA reads TGTGCCAGCAGCCACGGGATCCTAGCGGGGCCAGATACGCAGTATTTT. Its translation is CASSHGILAGPDTQYF.

This clonotype was observed a few times. The chain recombines TRBV2 with TRBJ1-6, with 9 bases lining up with TRBD1. Germline loops: CDR1 SNHLY, CDR2 FYNNEI. The CDR3 is 15 residues long. V was clipped by 5 bases and J by 10 bases; unmatched bases: 9. The CDR3: CASSYTGGGLSPLHF. The CDR3, as DNA: TGTGCCAGCAGTTATACAGGGGGCGGTTTGTCACCCCTCCACTTT.

This rearrangement joins TRBV28 to TRBJ2-3; 8 bases match TRBD1. With 1 base clipped from V and 0 bases from J, the junction kept 9 bases outside the gene matches. The CDR3 runs 18 residues. Germline loops: CDR1 MDHEN, CDR2 SYDVKM. CDR3 in amino acids: CASSLSQGAAPSTDTQYF. The CDR3 nucleotides are TGTGCCAGCAGTTTATCTCAGGGGGCCGCCCCCAGCACAGATACGCAGTATTTT.

The CDR3 is CASSLRGGAYNSPLHF. CDR3 nucleotide sequence: TGTGCCAGCAGCCTGCGAGGGGGCGCTTATAATTCACCCCTCCACTTT. The V and J genes are TRBV7-2 and TRBJ1-6, with 7 positions matching TRBD1. After removal of 5 bases from V and 4 bases from J, the junction contained 8 bases not matched to a gene. CDR3 length equals 16 residues. Germline-derived CDR1 and CDR2 are SGHTA and FQGNSA. Using reference TRBV7-2 and TRBJ1-6 for the parts outside the CDR3, the full variable domain is GAGVSQSPSNKVTEKGKDVELRCDPISGHTALYWYRQSLGQGLEFLIYFQGNSAPDKSGLPSDRFSAERTGGSVSTLTIQRTQQEDSAVYLCASSLRGGAYNSPLHFGNGTRLTVT.

The chain couples TRBV6-2 or TRBV6-3 to TRBJ2-1; 8 nucleotides match TRBD1. The CDR3 contains 18 residues. V lost 1 base, J lost 1 base, and 9 bases stayed unmatched. From germline, CDR1 is MNHEY and CDR2 SVGEGT. The CDR3 nucleotides are TGTGCCAGCAGTTACTTCCTCCTTACAGGGGGGTCCTACAATGAGCAGTTCTTC. Translation: CASSYFLLTGGSYNEQFF.

The rearrangement joins TRBV7-2 to TRBJ1-5; 9 positions match TRBD1. From germline, CDR1 is SGHTA and CDR2 FQGNSA. CDR3 size: 15 residues. V lost 5 bases to trimming and J lost 5 bases; unmatched junction nucleotides: 7. CDR3 loop: CASSPGTGWHQPQHF. The CDR3 nucleotides read TGTGCCAGCAGCCCCGGGACAGGGTGGCATCAGCCCCAGCATTTT.